The clone carrying this T cell receptor (beta chain) was seen many times. Its antigen is still unknown. RNA transcripts served as the template for amplifying TCR beta CDR3 regions. The HTBI set primed first-round TCR CDR3 RT-PCR. MiXCR was run by TCRdb on the multiplex PCR reads, yielding one entry per CDR3 protein. The sample has 300,000 to 450,000 distinct CDR3 sequences, approximately 18% seen once. This specimen comes from a study of T cells in Graves' hyperthyroidism and ophthalmopathy. Whole-study results and caveats: By a 13 V-J model, ophthalmopathy was set apart from stable hyperthyroidism.

Germline-derived CDR1 and CDR2 are SGHTA and FQGTGA. The V and J ends lost 0 bases and 4 bases respectively, with 5 bases between them. The CDR3 length is 13 residues. Each diagnosis drew on symptoms, thyroxine, TRAb, thyroid ultrasound and orbital computed tomography findings. The receptor's source is a man aged 18 to 29 with Graves' ophthalmopathy. Sequencing was done on a sample of blood. V and J are TRBV7-3 and TRBJ2-3; D unresolved. CDR3 protein: CASSLTGPDTQYF. The CDR3 DNA is TGTGCCAGCAGCTTAACCGGCCCAGATACGCAGTATTTT.